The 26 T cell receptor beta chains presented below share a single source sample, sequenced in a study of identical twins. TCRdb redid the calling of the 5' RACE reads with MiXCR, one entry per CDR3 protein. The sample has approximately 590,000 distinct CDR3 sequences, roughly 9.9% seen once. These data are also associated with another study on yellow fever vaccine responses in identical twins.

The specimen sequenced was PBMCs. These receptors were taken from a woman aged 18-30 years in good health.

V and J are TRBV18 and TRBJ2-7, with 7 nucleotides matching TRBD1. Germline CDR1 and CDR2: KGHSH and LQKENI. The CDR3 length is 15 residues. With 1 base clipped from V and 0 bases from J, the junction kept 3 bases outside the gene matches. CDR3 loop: CASSPRQGDSYEQYF. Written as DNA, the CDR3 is TGTGCCAGCTCACCACGGCAGGGGGACTCCTACGAGCAGTACTTC. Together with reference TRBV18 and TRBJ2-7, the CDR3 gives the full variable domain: NAGVMQNPRHLVRRRGQEARLRCSPMKGHSHVYWYRQLPEEGLKFMVYLQKENIIDESGMPKERFSAEFPKEGPSILRIQQVVRGDSAAYFCASSPRQGDSYEQYFGPGTRLTVT.

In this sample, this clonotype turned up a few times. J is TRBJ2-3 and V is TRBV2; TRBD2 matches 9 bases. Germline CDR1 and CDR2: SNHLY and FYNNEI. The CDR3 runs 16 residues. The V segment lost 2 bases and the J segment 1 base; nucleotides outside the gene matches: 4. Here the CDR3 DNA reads TGTGCCAGCAGTGAAAGCGGGAGGATGGGCACAGATACGCAGTATTTT. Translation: CASSESGRMGTDTQYF.

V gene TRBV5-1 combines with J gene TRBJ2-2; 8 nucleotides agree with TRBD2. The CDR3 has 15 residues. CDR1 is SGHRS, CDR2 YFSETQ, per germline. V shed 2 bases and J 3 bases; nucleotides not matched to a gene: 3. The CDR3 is CASSFLGGDTGELFF. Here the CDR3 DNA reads TGCGCCAGCAGCTTTCTCGGGGGGGACACCGGGGAGCTGTTTTTT.

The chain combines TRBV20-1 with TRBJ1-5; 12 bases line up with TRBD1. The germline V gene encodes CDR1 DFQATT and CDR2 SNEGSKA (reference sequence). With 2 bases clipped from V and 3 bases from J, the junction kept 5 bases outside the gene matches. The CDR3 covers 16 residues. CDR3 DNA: TGCAGTGCTAGACCTGGGACAGGGGGCTACAATCAGCCCCAGCATTTT. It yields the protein CSARPGTGGYNQPQHF.

CDR3 in amino acids: CASSYSSDQETQYF. Written as DNA, the CDR3 is TGTGCCAGCAGTTACTCTAGCGACCAAGAGACCCAGTACTTC. The rearrangement uses TRBV6-2 or TRBV6-3 and TRBJ2-5; the D gene is possibly TRBD2 (5 bases). With 0 bases removed from V and 0 bases from J, the gap between germline ends came to 5 bases. The CDR3 covers 14 residues. Germline V lookup: CDR1 MNHEY, CDR2 SVGEGT.

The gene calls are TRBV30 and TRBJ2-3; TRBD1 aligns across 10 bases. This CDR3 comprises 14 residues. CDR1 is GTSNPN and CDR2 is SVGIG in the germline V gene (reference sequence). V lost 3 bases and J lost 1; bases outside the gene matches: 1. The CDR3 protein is CAWRTGGGTDTQYF. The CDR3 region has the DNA TGTGCCTGGAGGACAGGGGGCGGCACAGATACGCAGTATTTT.

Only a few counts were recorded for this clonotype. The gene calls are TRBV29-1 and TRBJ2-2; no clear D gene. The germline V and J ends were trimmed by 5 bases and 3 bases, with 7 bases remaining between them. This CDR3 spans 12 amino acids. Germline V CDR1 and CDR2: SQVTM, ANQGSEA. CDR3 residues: CSVSEYTGELFF. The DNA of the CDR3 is TGCAGCGTTTCTGAGTACACCGGGGAGCTGTTTTTT.

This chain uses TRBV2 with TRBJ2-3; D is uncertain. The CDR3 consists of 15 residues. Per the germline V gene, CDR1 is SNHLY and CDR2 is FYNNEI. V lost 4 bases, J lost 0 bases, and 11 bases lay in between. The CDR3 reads CASSVGSPSTDTQYF. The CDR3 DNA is TGTGCCAGCAGTGTAGGGTCGCCTAGCACAGATACGCAGTATTTT.

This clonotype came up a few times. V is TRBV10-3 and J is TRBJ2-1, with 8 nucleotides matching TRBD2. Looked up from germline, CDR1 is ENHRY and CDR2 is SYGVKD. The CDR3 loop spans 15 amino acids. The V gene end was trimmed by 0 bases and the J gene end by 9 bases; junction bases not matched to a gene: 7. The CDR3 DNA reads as TGTGCCATCAGTGAGTCCCGACTAGCGTCCGCTGAGCAGTTCTTC. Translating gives CAISESRLASAEQFF.

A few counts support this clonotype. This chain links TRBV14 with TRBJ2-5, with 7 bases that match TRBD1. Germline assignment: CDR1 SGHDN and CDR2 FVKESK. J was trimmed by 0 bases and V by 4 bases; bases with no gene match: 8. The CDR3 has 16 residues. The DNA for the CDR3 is TGTGCCAGCAGCCGAGCAGGGGGTCGCAACCAAGAGACCCAGTACTTC. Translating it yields CASSRAGGRNQETQYF.

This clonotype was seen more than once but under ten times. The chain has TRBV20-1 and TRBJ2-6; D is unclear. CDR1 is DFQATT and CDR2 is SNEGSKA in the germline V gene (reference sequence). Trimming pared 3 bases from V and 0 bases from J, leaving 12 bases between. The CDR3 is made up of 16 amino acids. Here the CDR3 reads CSARTWQNSGANVLTF. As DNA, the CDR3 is TGCAGTGCTAGGACCTGGCAGAACTCTGGGGCCAACGTCCTGACTTTC.

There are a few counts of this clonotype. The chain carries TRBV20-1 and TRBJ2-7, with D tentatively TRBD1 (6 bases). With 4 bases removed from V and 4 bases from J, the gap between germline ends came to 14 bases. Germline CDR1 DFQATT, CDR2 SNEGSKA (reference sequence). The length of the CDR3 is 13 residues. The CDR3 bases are TGCAGTGCTACCCCCCCCCAGGGGTACGAGCAGTACTTC. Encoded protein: CSATPPQGYEQYF.

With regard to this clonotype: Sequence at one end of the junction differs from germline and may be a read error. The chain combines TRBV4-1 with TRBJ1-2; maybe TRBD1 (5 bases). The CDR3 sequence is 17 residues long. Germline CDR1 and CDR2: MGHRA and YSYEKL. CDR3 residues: CASSQEGTGTYPGGYTF. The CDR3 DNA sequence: TGTGCCAGCAGCCAAGAGGGGACGGGAACATATCCGGGTGGCTACACCTTC.

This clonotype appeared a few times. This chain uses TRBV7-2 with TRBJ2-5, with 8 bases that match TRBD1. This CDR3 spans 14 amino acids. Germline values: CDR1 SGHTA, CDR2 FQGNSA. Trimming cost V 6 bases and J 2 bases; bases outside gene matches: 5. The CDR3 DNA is TGTGCCAGCAGGGGACAGGCTGCACAAGAGACCCAGTACTTC. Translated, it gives CASRGQAAQETQYF.

This CDR3 reads CAWGVAGATDTQYF. The CDR3 DNA is TGTGCCTGGGGAGTGGCGGGAGCTACAGATACGCAGTATTTT. This chain connects TRBV30 to TRBJ2-3; 7 bases agree with TRBD2. Germline CDR1 is GTSNPN and CDR2 is SVGIG (reference sequence). This CDR3 is built from 14 residues. The junction had 8 bases not matched to a gene; V was cut back by 5 bases and J by 3 bases.

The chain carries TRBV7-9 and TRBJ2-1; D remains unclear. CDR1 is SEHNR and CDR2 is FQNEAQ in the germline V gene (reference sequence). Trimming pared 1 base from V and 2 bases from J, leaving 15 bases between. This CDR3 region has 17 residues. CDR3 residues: CASSLESRQATYNEQFF. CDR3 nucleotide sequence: TGTGCCAGCAGCTTAGAATCCAGGCAGGCTACCTACAATGAGCAGTTCTTC.

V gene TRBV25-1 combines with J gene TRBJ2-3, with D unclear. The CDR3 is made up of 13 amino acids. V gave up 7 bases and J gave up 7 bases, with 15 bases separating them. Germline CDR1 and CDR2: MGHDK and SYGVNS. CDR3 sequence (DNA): TGTGCCAGCACGGGCGCGATAGGAAATACGCAGTATTTT. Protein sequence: CASTGAIGNTQYF.

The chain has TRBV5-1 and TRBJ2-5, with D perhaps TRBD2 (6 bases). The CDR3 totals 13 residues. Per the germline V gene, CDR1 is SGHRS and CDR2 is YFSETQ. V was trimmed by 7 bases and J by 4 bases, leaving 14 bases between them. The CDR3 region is CASGLMGGETQYF. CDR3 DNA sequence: TGCGCCAGCGGGCTCATGGGAGGAGAGACCCAGTACTTC.

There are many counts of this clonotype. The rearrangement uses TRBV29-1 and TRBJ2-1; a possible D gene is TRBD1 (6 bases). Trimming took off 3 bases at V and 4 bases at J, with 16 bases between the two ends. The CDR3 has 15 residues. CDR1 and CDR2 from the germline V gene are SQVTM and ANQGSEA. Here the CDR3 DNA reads TGCAGCGTTGACTTTCGACAGGCACCTTACAATGAGCAGTTCTTC. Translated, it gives CSVDFRQAPYNEQFF.

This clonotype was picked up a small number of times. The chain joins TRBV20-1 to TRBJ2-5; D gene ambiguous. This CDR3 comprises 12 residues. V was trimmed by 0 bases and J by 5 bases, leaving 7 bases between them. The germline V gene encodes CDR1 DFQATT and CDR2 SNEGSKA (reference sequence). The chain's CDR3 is CSARDLRETQYF. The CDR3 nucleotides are TGCAGTGCTAGAGATTTGAGGGAGACCCAGTACTTC.

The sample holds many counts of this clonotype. In DNA, the CDR3 is TGTGCCAGCAGTCTGGACCGACCAGGCACCGGGGAGCTGTTTTTT. Translation: CASSLDRPGTGELFF. The chain uses TRBV27 and TRBJ2-2; D unresolved. V lost 5 bases and J 4 bases, leaving 14 bases between the germline ends. Germline CDR1 and CDR2: MNHEY and SMNVEV (reference sequence). This CDR3 comprises 15 residues.

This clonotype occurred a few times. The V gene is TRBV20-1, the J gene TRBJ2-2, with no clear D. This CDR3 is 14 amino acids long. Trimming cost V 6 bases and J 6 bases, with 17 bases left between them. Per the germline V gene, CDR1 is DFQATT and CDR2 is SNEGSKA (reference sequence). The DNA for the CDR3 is TGCAGTGCCCCTAATCAAGGAGAGTCCGGGGAGCTGTTTTTT. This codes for CSAPNQGESGELFF.

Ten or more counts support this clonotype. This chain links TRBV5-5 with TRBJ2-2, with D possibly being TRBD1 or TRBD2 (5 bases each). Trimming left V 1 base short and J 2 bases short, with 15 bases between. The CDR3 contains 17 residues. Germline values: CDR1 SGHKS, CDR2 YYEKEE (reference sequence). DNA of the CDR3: TGTGCCAGCAGCTTGTACCCCGGGGACCTAAACACCGGGGAGCTGTTTTTT. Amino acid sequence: CASSLYPGDLNTGELFF.

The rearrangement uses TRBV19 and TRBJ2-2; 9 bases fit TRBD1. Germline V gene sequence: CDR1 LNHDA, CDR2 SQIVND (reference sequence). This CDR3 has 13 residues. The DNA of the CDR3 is TGTGCTAGTCGGGACAGGGTGGTCGGGGAGCTGTTTTTT. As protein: CASRDRVVGELFF.

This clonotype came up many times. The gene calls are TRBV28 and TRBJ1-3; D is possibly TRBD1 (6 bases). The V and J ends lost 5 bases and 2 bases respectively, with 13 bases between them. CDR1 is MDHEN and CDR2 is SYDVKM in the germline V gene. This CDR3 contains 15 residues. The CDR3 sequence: CASSTLEGAGNTIYF. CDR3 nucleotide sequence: TGTGCCAGCAGTACGCTGGAGGGGGCTGGAAACACCATATATTTT.

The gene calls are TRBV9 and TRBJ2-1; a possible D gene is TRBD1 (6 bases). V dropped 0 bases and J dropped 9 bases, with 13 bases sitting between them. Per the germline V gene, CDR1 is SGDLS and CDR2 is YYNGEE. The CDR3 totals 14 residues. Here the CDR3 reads CASSVVLGAGEQFF. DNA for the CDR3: TGTGCCAGCAGCGTAGTTCTGGGGGCCGGTGAGCAGTTCTTC.